This TCR beta chain was sequenced for a study of blood T cell repertoires in COVID-19. Germline V gene lookup returns CDR1 MRHNA and CDR2 SNTAGT. V was clipped by 4 bases and J by 0 bases, with 3 bases between them. The CDR3 has 13 residues. Using immunoSEQ multiplex PCR, the repertoire was profiled, and TCRdb retains in-frame clones only, with some absent. The sample has about 210,000 clones; 70% to 90% are singletons. Only a few counts were recorded for this clone. Sequencing input: peripheral blood. The chain joins TRBV6-4 to TRBJ1-4; no reliable D call. The TCR originated in a man aged 18-30 years with active or convalescent COVID-19. The CDR3 protein is CASSATTNEKLFF. The CDR3 DNA reads TGTGCCAGCAGTGCCACAACTAATGAAAAACTGTTTTTT.